This is a list of T cell receptor beta chains from one sample in a study of blood T cell repertoires in COVID-19. The assay was immunoSEQ multiplex PCR, and TCRdb's table has in-frame clones only and misses some. The repertoire has approximately 190,000 clones, about 88% of them found once; the top ten carry around 25%. Sequences were obtained from PBMCs or T cells enriched from blood (not recorded which). These receptors were taken from a woman in her thirties or forties in a cohort exposed to, infected with or recovered from COVID-19 (not recorded which). Each CDR3 is given with its conserved first and last residue. Each record gives: V gene, D gene, clone size, J gene, CDR3 protein, CDR3 DNA. D genes are given only for firm matches. A clone size is listed for some rows: how often the clone was seen (once, few, many), or a class if it is expanded.

TRBV27	.	.	TRBJ1-2	CASSLGGLGGYTF	TGTGCCAGCAGTTTGGGGGGGTTAGGTGGCTACACCTTC
TRBV9	TRBD2	.	TRBJ2-7	CASSGGGLYEQYF	TGTGCCAGCAGTGGCGGGGGGCTCTACGAGCAGTACTTC
TRBV7-9	TRBD2	many	TRBJ2-1	CASSLVGTSYNEQFF	TGTGCCAGCAGCTTAGTAGGGACTAGCTACAATGAGCAGTTCTTC
TRBV7-9	.	.	TRBJ2-2	CASSLITSTGELFF	TGTGCCAGCAGCTTAATTACTAGCACCGGGGAGCTGTTTTTT
TRBV4-2	TRBD1	.	TRBJ1-4	CASSQAAFTGTGYEKLFF	TGTGCCAGCAGCCAAGCCGCTTTTACCGGGACAGGGTACGAAAAACTGTTTTTT
TRBV19	.	.	TRBJ1-5	CASSILSGQPQHF	TGTGCCAGTAGTATATTATCGGGACAGCCCCAGCATTTT
TRBV19	TRBD1	.	TRBJ1-2	CASWDRGTNYGYTF	TGTGCCAGTTGGGACAGGGGAACTAACTATGGCTACACCTTC
TRBV4-3	.	.	TRBJ1-2	CASSQGQGSYGYTF	TGCGCCAGCAGCCAAGGGCAGGGGTCGTATGGCTACACCTTC
TRBV7-9	.	.	TRBJ1-1	CASSPYISLEKGTEAFF	TGTGCCAGCAGCCCTTATATTTCCTTGGAGAAAGGCACTGAAGCTTTCTTT
TRBV29-1	TRBD1	.	TRBJ1-1	CSVRFWDRGMNTEAFF	TGCAGCGTTCGCTTCTGGGACAGGGGAATGAACACTGAAGCTTTCTTT
TRBV4-1	TRBD1	few	TRBJ2-7	CASSHSGTGSIEQYF	TGCGCCAGCAGCCATTCCGGGACAGGGTCTATCGAGCAGTACTTC
TRBV7-9	TRBD1	.	TRBJ1-1	CASSSLISRNRGNTEAFF	TGTGCCAGCAGCTCTTTAATTAGCCGAAACAGGGGGAACACTGAAGCTTTCTTT
TRBV10-3	.	.	TRBJ1-1	CAITGDMNTEAFF	TGTGCCATCACAGGCGACATGAACACTGAAGCTTTCTTT
TRBV5-1	.	once	TRBJ2-7	CASSLGGLEQYF	TGCGCCAGCAGCTTGGGGGGGCTCGAGCAGTACTTC
TRBV6-2/TRBV6-3	.	.	TRBJ2-7	CASSYSLARGEQYF	TGTGCCAGCAGTTACAGCCTAGCCCGGGGCGAGCAGTACTTC
TRBV7-2	TRBD2	.	TRBJ2-7	CASSLPPGLAGADYEQYF	TGTGCCAGCAGTTTGCCTCCGGGACTAGCGGGAGCAGACTACGAGCAGTACTTC
TRBV28	.	.	TRBJ2-7	CASIRRGRSYEQYF	TGTGCCAGCATTCGGAGGGGGCGATCCTACGAGCAGTACTTC
TRBV13	.	.	TRBJ1-1	CASSTENTEAFF	TGTGCCAGCAGTACAGAGAACACTGAAGCTTTCTTT
TRBV19	.	few	TRBJ1-6	CASSSPGRERYSPLHF	TGTGCCAGTAGTAGTCCGGGCAGGGAAAGGTATTCACCCCTCCACTTT
TRBV12-3/TRBV12-4	.	.	TRBJ1-1	CASSTGSRSKAFF	TGTGCCAGCAGTACCGGTAGTAGGAGTAAAGCTTTCTTT
TRBV10-3	.	.	TRBJ1-4	CATTPETGTNEKLFF	TGTGCCACCACCCCTGAGACGGGAACTAATGAAAAACTGTTTTTT
TRBV5-4	.	.	TRBJ2-1	CASSRQGQSYNEQFF	TGTGCCAGCAGCAGGCAGGGTCAGTCCTACAATGAGCAGTTCTTC
TRBV5-1	TRBD1	.	TRBJ1-1	CASSETGGHTEAFF	TGCGCCAGCAGCGAGACAGGGGGCCACACTGAAGCTTTCTTT
TRBV2	.	.	TRBJ1-1	CASSDDGDEAFF	TGTGCCAGCAGTGACGATGGAGATGAAGCTTTCTTT
TRBV10-3	.	.	TRBJ2-7	CATSPDRQHEQYF	TGTGCCACGTCGCCCGACAGGCAACACGAGCAGTACTTC
TRBV10-3	TRBD1	.	TRBJ1-3	CAAGRTGTGVSGNTIYF	TGTGCCGCCGGGCGGACTGGGACAGGGGTATCTGGAAACACCATATATTTT
TRBV10-2	TRBD2	.	TRBJ2-7	CASRDRLAGTTYEQYF	TGCGCCAGCAGGGATCGACTAGCGGGGACAACCTACGAGCAGTACTTC